These T cell receptor beta chains were read from a single sample in a study of blood T cell repertoires in COVID-19. Clones were read by immunoSEQ multiplex PCR, and TCRdb kept only the in-frame ones, dropping some. The sample records about 230,000 clones, about 90% being singletons. Sample: peripheral blood. The receptors were sampled from a woman between 18 and 29 years old who had recovered from COVID-19. The CDR3 runs from the conserved cysteine through the conserved F or W. D genes are given only for firm matches. Size is omitted from some rows. Given values are once, few, many or a class for expanded clones.

d_call j_call v_call clone_size cdr3_aa cdr3_nt
- TRBJ1-5 TRBV5-1 once CASSLYTGSNQPQHF TGCGCCAGCAGCCTCTACACAGGGTCCAATCAGCCCCAGCATTTT
- TRBJ1-2 TRBV2 - CASSESGQGLRGYTF TGTGCCAGCAGTGAATCGGGGCAGGGACTAAGAGGCTACACCTTC
TRBD1 TRBJ1-1 TRBV5-6 many CASRSTGAQNTEAFF TGTGCCAGCAGGTCAACAGGGGCTCAGAACACTGAAGCTTTCTTT
TRBD2 TRBJ2-7 TRBV6-5 - CASGQLAGGRHEQYF TGTGCCAGCGGGCAACTAGCGGGAGGGAGACACGAGCAGTACTTC
- TRBJ2-1 TRBV29-1 - CSGGFVSGNEQFF TGCAGCGGGGGGTTTGTCAGCGGCAATGAGCAGTTCTTC
TRBD1 TRBJ1-2 TRBV4-1 - CASSQVRTGGRGYTF TGCGCCAGCAGCCAAGTTCGGACAGGCGGTCGGGGCTACACCTTC
- TRBJ2-1 TRBV2 - CARGVGNEQFF TGTGCCCGGGGTGTGGGCAATGAGCAGTTCTTC
- TRBJ1-2 TRBV6-2/TRBV6-3 once CASSPDTNYGYTF TGTGCCAGCAGTCCGGACACTAACTATGGCTACACCTTC
TRBD1 TRBJ2-7 TRBV5-5 - CASSFLGQEGYEQYF TGTGCCAGCAGCTTTCTTGGACAGGAAGGCTACGAGCAGTACTTC
- TRBJ2-4 TRBV7-9 - CASSLNRDIAKNIQYF TGTGCCAGCAGCTTAAACAGGGACATAGCCAAAAACATTCAGTACTTC
- TRBJ2-7 TRBV19 - CASSRMTVSEQYF TGTGCCAGTAGTAGAATGACAGTTTCCGAGCAGTACTTC
TRBD2 TRBJ2-3 TRBV12-3/TRBV12-4 - CASRVLADTQYF TGTGCCAGCAGGGTACTAGCGGATACGCAGTATTTT
TRBD2 TRBJ2-6 TRBV19 - CASSAGAGANVLTF TGTGCCAGTAGTGCGGGGGCTGGGGCCAACGTCCTGACTTTC
- TRBJ2-5 TRBV7-5 - CARSFRVVLETQYF TGTGCCAGAAGCTTCAGGGTAGTCCTAGAGACCCAGTACTTC
TRBD2 TRBJ2-5 TRBV5-1 - CASSSSGRALETQYF TGCGCCAGCAGCTCTAGCGGGAGGGCCTTGGAGACCCAGTACTTC
TRBD1 TRBJ2-7 TRBV10-3 - CAISVQGIPYEQYF TGTGCCATCAGCGTACAGGGGATCCCCTACGAGCAGTACTTC
- TRBJ2-7 TRBV30 - CAWKEGYSYEQYF TGTGCCTGGAAGGAGGGATACTCCTACGAGCAGTACTTC
TRBD1 TRBJ1-4 TRBV4-1 few CASSLRLTGANEKLFF TGCGCCAGCAGCCTCCGTTTGACAGGGGCTAATGAAAAACTGTTTTTT
TRBD1 TRBJ2-1 TRBV25-1 - CASSESSWGQYNEQFF TGTGCCAGCAGTGAATCTTCATGGGGACAGTACAATGAGCAGTTCTTC
TRBD2 TRBJ2-1 TRBV4-2 - CASSQELLGAGVWARYNEQFF TGTGCCAGCAGCCAAGAATTATTGGGAGCGGGAGTTTGGGCTCGCTACAATGAGCAGTTCTTC
TRBD2 TRBJ2-2 TRBV19 few CASSTGGPPNTGELFF TGTGCCAGTAGTACGGGAGGGCCCCCGAACACCGGGGAGCTGTTTTTT